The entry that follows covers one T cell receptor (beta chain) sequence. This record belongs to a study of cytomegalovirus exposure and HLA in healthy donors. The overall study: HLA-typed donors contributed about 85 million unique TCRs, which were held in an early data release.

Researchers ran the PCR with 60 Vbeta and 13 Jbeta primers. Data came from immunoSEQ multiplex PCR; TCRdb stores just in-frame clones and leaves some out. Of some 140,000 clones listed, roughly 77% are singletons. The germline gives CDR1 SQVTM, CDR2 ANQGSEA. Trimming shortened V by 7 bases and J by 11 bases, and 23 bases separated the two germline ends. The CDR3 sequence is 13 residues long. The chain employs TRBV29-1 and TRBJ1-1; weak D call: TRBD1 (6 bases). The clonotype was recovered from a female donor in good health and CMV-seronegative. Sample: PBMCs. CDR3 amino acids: CSGRDTGGSDAFF. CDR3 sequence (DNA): TGCAGCGGTCGGGACACCGGAGGCTCCGACGCTTTCTTT.